The sequence of this TCR beta chain was determined in a study of control samples from healthy donors and cancer patients. V shed 2 bases and J shed 1 base, with 11 bases lying between them. Looked up from germline, CDR1 is SGHTA and CDR2 is FQGTGA. The CDR3 is made up of 15 amino acids. The data were produced by immunoSEQ multiplex PCR, yet TCRdb's version contains in-frame clones alone and is incomplete. The table has tens of thousands of clones, approximately 86% seen once. The chain has TRBV7-3 and TRBJ1-1, with D possibly being TRBD1 (6 bases). The sequence derives from a woman aged 45 to 65 with lung cancer. The sequencing input was PBMCs. This CDR3 is CASSLAAGENTEAFF. CDR3 sequence (DNA): TGTGCCAGCAGCTTAGCGGCAGGGGAGAACACTGAAGCTTTCTTT. The whole variable domain, filled in from reference TRBV7-3 and TRBJ1-1, reads GAGVSQTPSNKVTEKGKYVELRCDPISGHTALYWYRQSLGQGPEFLIYFQGTGAADDSGLPNDRFFAVRPEGSVSTLKIQRTERGDSAVYLCASSLAAGENTEAFFGQGTRLTVV.